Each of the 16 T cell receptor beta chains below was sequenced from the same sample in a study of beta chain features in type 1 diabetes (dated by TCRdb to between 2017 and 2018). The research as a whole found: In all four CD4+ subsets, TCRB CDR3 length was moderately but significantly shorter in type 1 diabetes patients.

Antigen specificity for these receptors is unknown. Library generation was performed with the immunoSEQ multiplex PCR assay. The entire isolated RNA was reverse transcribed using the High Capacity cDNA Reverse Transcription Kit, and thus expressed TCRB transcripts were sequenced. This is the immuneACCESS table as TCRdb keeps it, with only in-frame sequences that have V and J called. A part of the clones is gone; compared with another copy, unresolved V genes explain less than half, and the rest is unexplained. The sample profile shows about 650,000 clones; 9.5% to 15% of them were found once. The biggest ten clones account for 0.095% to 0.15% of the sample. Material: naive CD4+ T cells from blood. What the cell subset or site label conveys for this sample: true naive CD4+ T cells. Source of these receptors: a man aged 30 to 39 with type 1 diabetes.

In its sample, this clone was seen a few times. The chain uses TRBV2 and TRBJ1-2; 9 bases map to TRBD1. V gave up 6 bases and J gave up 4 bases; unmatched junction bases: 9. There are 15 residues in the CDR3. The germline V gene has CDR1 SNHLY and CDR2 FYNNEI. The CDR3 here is CASRLPGQGFYGYTF. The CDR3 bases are TGTGCCAGCAGACTCCCGGGACAGGGATTCTATGGCTACACCTTC.

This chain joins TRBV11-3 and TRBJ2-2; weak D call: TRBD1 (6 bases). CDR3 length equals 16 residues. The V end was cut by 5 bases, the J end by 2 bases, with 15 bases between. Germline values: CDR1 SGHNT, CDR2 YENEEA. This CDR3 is CASSPTGQPNTGELFF. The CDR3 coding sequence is TGTGCCAGCAGCCCTACTGGACAGCCTAACACCGGGGAGCTGTTTTTT.

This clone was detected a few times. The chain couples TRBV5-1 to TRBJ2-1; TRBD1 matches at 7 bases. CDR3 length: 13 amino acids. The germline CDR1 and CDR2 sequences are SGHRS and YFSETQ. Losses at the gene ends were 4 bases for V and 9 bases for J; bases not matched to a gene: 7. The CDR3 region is CASSRSQGTEQFF. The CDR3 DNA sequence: TGCGCCAGCAGCCGCTCACAGGGGACTGAGCAGTTCTTC.

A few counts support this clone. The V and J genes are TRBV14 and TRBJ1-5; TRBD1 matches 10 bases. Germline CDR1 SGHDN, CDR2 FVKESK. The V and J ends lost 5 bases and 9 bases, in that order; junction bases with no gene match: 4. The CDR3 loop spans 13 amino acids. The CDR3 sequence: CASSDRGQGPQHF. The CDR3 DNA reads TGTGCCAGCAGCGACAGGGGGCAAGGGCCCCAGCATTTT.

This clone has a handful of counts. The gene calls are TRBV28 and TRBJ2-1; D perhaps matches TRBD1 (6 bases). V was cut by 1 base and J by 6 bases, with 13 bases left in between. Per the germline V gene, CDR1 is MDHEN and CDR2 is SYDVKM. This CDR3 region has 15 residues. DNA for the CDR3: TGTGCCAGCAGTTTATCAGTCAGGGGTAGCAATGAGCAGTTCTTC. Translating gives CASSLSVRGSNEQFF.

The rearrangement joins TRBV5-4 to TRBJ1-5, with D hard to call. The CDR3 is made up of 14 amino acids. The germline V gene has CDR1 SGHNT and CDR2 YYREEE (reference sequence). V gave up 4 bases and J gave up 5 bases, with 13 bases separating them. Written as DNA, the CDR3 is TGTGCCAGCAGCCGAGATATATCGGATCAGCCCCAGCATTTT. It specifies CASSRDISDQPQHF.

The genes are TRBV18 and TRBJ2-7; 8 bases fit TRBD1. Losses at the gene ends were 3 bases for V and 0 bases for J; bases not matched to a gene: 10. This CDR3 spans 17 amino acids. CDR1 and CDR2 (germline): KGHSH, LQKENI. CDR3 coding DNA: TGTGCCAGCTCACCGATTCCGGGACAGGAGTCCTCCTACGAGCAGTACTTC. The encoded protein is CASSPIPGQESSYEQYF.

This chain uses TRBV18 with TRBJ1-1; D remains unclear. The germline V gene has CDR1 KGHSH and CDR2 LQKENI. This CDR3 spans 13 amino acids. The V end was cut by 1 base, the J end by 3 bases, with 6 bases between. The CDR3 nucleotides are TGTGCCAGCTCACCACTCAAGGACACTGAAGCTTTCTTT. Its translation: CASSPLKDTEAFF.

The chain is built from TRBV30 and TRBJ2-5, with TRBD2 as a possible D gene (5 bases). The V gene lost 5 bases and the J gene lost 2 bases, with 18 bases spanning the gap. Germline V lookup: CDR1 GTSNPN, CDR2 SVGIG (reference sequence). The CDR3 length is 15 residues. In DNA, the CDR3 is TGTGCCTGGGGCGCGGGTCTGTATTCTCAAGAGACCCAGTACTTC. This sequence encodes CAWGAGLYSQETQYF. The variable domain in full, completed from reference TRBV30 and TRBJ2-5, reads SQTIHQWPATLVQPVGSPLSLECTVEGTSNPNLYWYRQAAGRGLQLLFYSVGIGQISSEVPQNLSASRPQDRQFILSSKKLLLSDSGFYLCAWGAGLYSQETQYFGPGTRLLVL.

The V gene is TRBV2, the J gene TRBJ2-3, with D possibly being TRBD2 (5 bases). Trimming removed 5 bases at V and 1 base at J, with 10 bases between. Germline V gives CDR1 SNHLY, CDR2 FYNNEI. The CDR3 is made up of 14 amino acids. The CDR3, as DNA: TGTGCCAGCAGTAGGAACGGGGGCACAGATACGCAGTATTTT. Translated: CASSRNGGTDTQYF.

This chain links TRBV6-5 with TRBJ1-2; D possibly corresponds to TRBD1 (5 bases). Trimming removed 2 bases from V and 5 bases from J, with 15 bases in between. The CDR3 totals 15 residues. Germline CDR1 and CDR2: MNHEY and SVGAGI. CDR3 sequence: CASSYSTPREYGYTF. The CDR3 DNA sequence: TGTGCCAGCAGTTACAGCACGCCCAGGGAGTATGGCTACACCTTC.

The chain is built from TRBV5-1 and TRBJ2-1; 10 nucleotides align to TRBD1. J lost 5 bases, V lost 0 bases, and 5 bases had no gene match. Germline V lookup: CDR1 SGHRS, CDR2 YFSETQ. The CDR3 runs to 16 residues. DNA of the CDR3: TGCGCCAGCAGCTTGGCAGTGGGACAGGGGAACAATGAGCAGTTCTTC. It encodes CASSLAVGQGNNEQFF.

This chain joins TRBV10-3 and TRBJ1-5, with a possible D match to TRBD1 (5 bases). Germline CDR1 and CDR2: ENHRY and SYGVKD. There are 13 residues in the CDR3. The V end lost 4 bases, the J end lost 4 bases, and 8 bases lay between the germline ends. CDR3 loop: CAISGGGNQPQHF. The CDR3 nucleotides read TGTGCCATCAGTGGCGGGGGTAATCAGCCCCAGCATTTT.

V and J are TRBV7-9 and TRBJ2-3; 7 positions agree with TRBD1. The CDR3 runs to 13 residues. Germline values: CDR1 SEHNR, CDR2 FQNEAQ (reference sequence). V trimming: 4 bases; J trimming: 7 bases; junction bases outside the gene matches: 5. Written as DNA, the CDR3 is TGTGCCAGCAGCTCGACAGGGATGCATACGCAGTATTTT. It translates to CASSSTGMHTQYF.

The CDR3 loop is CASSLVRQIPYEQYF. The CDR3 DNA sequence: TGTGCCAGCAGCTTAGTAAGACAAATACCCTACGAGCAGTACTTC. The chain recombines TRBV7-4 with TRBJ2-7; no firm D call. Per germline, CDR1 SGHVT and CDR2 SQSDAQ. V shed 1 base and J shed 2 bases, with 12 bases lying between them. CDR3 size: 15 residues. Full variable domain (remainder filled in from reference TRBV7-4 and TRBJ2-7): GAGVSQSPRYKVAKRGRDVALRCDSISGHVTLYWYRQTLGQGSEVLTYSQSDAQRDKSGRPSGRFSAERPERSVSTLKIQRTEQGDSAVYLCASSLVRQIPYEQYFGPGTRLTVT.

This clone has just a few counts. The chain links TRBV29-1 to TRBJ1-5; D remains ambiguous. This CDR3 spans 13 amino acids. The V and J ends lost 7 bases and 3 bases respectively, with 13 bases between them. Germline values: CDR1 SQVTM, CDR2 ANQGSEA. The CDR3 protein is CSAEETPNQPQHF. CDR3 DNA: TGCAGCGCAGAAGAGACCCCCAATCAGCCCCAGCATTTT.